This TCR beta chain is from a study of blood T cell repertoires in COVID-19. Authors' methods: Nucleated cell counts were estimated from reference gene primer amplification. Generated by immunoSEQ multiplex PCR, the TCRdb table keeps only in-frame clones and is missing some. Clone size and V and J calls were adopted from that table, with D and trimming inferred from the DNA. Of some 400,000 clones listed, 80% to 90% are singletons. The ends lost 5 bases at V and 5 bases at J; junction bases unmatched: 7. CDR1 and CDR2 (germline): MDHEN, SYDVKM. The CDR3 is made up of 15 amino acids. The sequencing sample was made of peripheral blood. The origin of this receptor is a woman younger than 45 with COVID-19, enrolled during active disease. The V gene is TRBV28, the J gene TRBJ2-5; 11 positions match TRBD2. The CDR3 is CASSRLAGGMETQYF. Here the CDR3 DNA reads TGTGCCAGCAGTCGATTAGCGGGAGGGATGGAGACCCAGTACTTC.